This TCR beta chain was sequenced in a study of blood T cell repertoires in COVID-19. Across the study: Collection of acute and convalescent COVID-19 samples took place in the United States, Italy and Spain. The cDNA or gDNA used as material had been derived from T cells, B-cell-depleted T cells, or PBMCs.

The V gene end was trimmed by 4 bases and the J gene end by 1 base; junction bases not matched to a gene: 5. This CDR3 is built from 15 residues. Germline V gene data show CDR1 as SQVTM and CDR2 as ANQGSEA. Source study methods: Estimates of nucleated cell counts were drawn from the amplification of reference gene primers. Only in-frame clones appear in the TCRdb table, and some are missing; sequencing was by immunoSEQ multiplex PCR. V and J calls and clone size are given by that table; D and trimming were obtained from the DNA. The sample records 200,000 to 250,000 clones, around nine tenths being singletons.

Material for sequencing was peripheral blood. The TCR sequence derives from a woman in her thirties or forties who had recovered from COVID-19. The chain recombines TRBV29-1 with TRBJ2-5; 11 bases line up with TRBD2. The CDR3 nucleotides are TGCAGCGTTGTGCTAGCGGGAGGATCCCAAGAGACCCAGTACTTC. Protein: CSVVLAGGSQETQYF. Combining the CDR3 with reference TRBV29-1 and TRBJ2-5 gives the whole variable domain SAVISQKPSRDICQRGTSLTIQCQVDSQVTMMFWYRQQPGQSLTLIATANQGSEATYESGFVIDKFPISRPNLTFSTLTVSNMSPEDSSIYLCSVVLAGGSQETQYFGPGTRLLVL.